This is a list of T cell receptor beta chains from one sample in a study of blood T cell repertoires in COVID-19. The table came from immunoSEQ multiplex PCR; TCRdb's copy has only in-frame clones and leaves some out. Here the sample spans a few hundred thousand clones, approximately 89% being singletons. The sequenced sample was peripheral blood. The receptors were sampled from a woman in her thirties or forties who had recovered from COVID-19. Each CDR3 is given with its conserved first and last residue. D genes are given only for firm matches. Some rows mark clone size as missing; the rest say once, few, many or name a class of expanded clone.

NA	TRBV29-1	TRBJ1-1	NA	CSVRAAGQNTEAFF	TGCAGCGTCAGGGCTGCAGGGCAGAACACTGAAGCTTTCTTT
once	TRBV12-3/TRBV12-4	TRBJ1-2	NA	CASSPDNLYGYTF	TGTGCCAGCAGTCCTGACAATCTCTATGGCTACACCTTC
NA	TRBV10-3	TRBJ1-1	NA	CAISTDMNTEAFF	TGTGCCATCAGTACAGACATGAACACTGAAGCTTTCTTT
NA	TRBV7-9	TRBJ2-1	NA	CASSSRRGLGEQFF	TGTGCCAGCAGCTCGAGGCGGGGTTTAGGTGAGCAGTTCTTC
NA	TRBV7-3	TRBJ2-1	TRBD1	CASSLGQGISYNEQFF	TGTGCCAGCAGCTTGGGACAGGGGATTTCCTACAATGAGCAGTTCTTC
NA	TRBV6-1	TRBJ2-2	TRBD2	CASSDILAGGGTGELFF	TGTGCCAGCAGTGACATCCTAGCGGGGGGTGGTACCGGGGAGCTGTTTTTT
NA	TRBV10-3	TRBJ2-1	NA	CAITGGVENEQFF	TGTGCCATCACTGGCGGGGTAGAAAATGAGCAGTTCTTC
NA	TRBV14	TRBJ1-1	NA	CASSSGLFTEAFF	TGTGCCAGCAGCTCTGGACTGTTCACTGAAGCTTTCTTT
NA	TRBV27	TRBJ2-1	NA	CASSSTSGPADEQFF	TGTGCCAGCAGTTCGACCTCGGGCCCAGCGGATGAGCAGTTCTTC
NA	TRBV7-9	TRBJ1-1	TRBD1	CASSSKGQGTEAFF	TGTGCCAGCAGCTCAAAGGGACAGGGCACTGAAGCTTTCTTT
NA	TRBV3-1/TRBV3-2	TRBJ2-1	NA	CASSQGSSPHNEQFF	TGTGCCAGCAGCCAGGGCTCAAGCCCCCACAATGAGCAGTTCTTC
NA	TRBV11-2	TRBJ2-3	NA	CASSLAVDTQYF	TGTGCCAGCAGTTTAGCGGTAGATACGCAGTATTTT
NA	TRBV7-3	TRBJ2-1	TRBD2	CASSISPLAGGVNEQFF	TGTGCCAGCAGTATTAGTCCCCTAGCGGGGGGGGTCAATGAGCAGTTCTTC
once	TRBV28	TRBJ2-1	TRBD2	CASSFSLAGSSYNEQFF	TGTGCCAGCAGTTTCTCCTTAGCGGGGAGCTCCTACAATGAGCAGTTCTTC
once	TRBV11-2	TRBJ2-1	TRBD1	CASSFRGGQGDEQFF	TGTGCCAGCAGCTTCAGGGGGGGACAGGGTGATGAGCAGTTCTTC
NA	TRBV4-1	TRBJ1-2	TRBD1	CASSSPAYRGTNYGYTF	TGCGCCAGCAGCAGCCCCGCCTACAGGGGGACTAACTATGGCTACACCTTC
NA	TRBV29-1	TRBJ1-3	NA	CSVEEQGSNTIYF	TGCAGCGTTGAAGAGCAGGGTTCAAACACCATATATTTT
NA	TRBV28	TRBJ2-7	TRBD1	CASSLVGTGVISSEQYF	TGTGCCAGCAGTTTAGTCGGGACAGGGGTAATATCGTCCGAGCAGTACTTC
NA	TRBV5-1	TRBJ2-5	NA	CASSLWGGPEETQYF	TGCGCCAGCAGCTTGTGGGGGGGGCCGGAAGAGACCCAGTACTTC
NA	TRBV7-2	TRBJ1-4	TRBD1	CASSPGTGVVKLFF	TGTGCCAGCAGCCCCGGGACAGGTGTAGTTAAACTGTTTTTT
NA	TRBV11-2	TRBJ1-2	TRBD1	CASSHGQGAPGGYTF	TGTGCCAGCAGCCATGGACAGGGGGCGCCGGGGGGCTACACCTTC
few	TRBV5-1	TRBJ2-2	TRBD2	CASSWGLAENTGELFF	TGCGCCAGCAGCTGGGGACTAGCGGAGAACACCGGGGAGCTGTTTTTT
NA	TRBV28	TRBJ1-3	NA	CASGGGDRGGNTIYF	TGTGCCAGCGGCGGGGGCGATAGGGGAGGAAACACCATATATTTT
NA	TRBV6-5	TRBJ1-1	NA	CASSYSLDKNTEAFF	TGTGCCAGCAGTTACTCCTTAGATAAGAACACTGAAGCTTTCTTT
NA	TRBV4-3	TRBJ2-1	NA	CASSQRAGSYNEQFF	TGCGCCAGCAGCCAGAGGGCTGGGTCCTACAATGAGCAGTTCTTC
NA	TRBV30	TRBJ1-5	NA	CAWSPPPGQQPQHF	TGTGCCTGGAGCCCACCTCCGGGTCAACAGCCCCAGCATTTT
NA	TRBV12-3/TRBV12-4	TRBJ1-2	NA	CASSLGLLYGYTF	TGTGCCAGCAGTTTGGGACTGCTCTATGGCTACACCTTC
NA	TRBV6-5	TRBJ1-1	NA	CASHRSVNTEAFF	TGTGCCAGCCACAGGTCGGTGAACACTGAAGCTTTCTTT
NA	TRBV2	TRBJ1-1	TRBD1	CATRDSPTEAFF	TGTGCCACACGGGACAGTCCCACTGAAGCTTTCTTT
once	TRBV14	TRBJ1-2	NA	CASSQDFPGANYGYTF	TGTGCCAGCAGCCAAGATTTTCCCGGAGCTAACTATGGCTACACCTTC
NA	TRBV21-1	TRBJ1-4	NA	CASYLEQGFNEKLFF	TGTGCCAGCTACCTAGAACAGGGTTTTAATGAAAAACTGTTTTTT
NA	TRBV6-2/TRBV6-3	TRBJ1-5	NA	CASSWEAGRNQPQHF	TGTGCCAGCAGCTGGGAGGCCGGGAGGAATCAGCCCCAGCATTTT
NA	TRBV9	TRBJ2-1	NA	CASSDGVLSSEQFF	TGTGCCAGTTCGGACGGGGTTTTGTCGAGTGAGCAGTTCTTC
NA	TRBV24-1	TRBJ2-1	NA	CATSDLGARGEQFF	TGTGCCACCAGTGATTTGGGGGCTAGAGGAGAGCAGTTCTTC
NA	TRBV2	TRBJ2-7	TRBD1	CASSPPGTVYSYEQYF	TGTGCCAGCAGCCCACCGGGGACAGTTTACTCCTACGAGCAGTACTTC
NA	TRBV11-2	TRBJ2-1	NA	CASSLGTRERDEQFF	TGTGCCAGCAGCTTAGGAACCCGGGAGAGGGATGAGCAGTTCTTC
NA	TRBV6-7	TRBJ1-2	NA	CASSFFYRLNYGYTF	TGTGCCAGCAGTTTCTTCTACCGATTAAACTATGGCTACACCTTC
NA	TRBV9	TRBJ2-3	TRBD2	CASSVGLAYSTDTQYF	TGTGCCAGCAGCGTGGGACTAGCGTACTCTACAGATACGCAGTATTTT
once	TRBV7-2	TRBJ2-5	NA	CASSPMETQYF	TGTGCCAGCAGCCCAATGGAGACCCAGTACTTC
NA	TRBV5-8	TRBJ1-5	TRBD1	CASSPDRDQPQHF	TGTGCCAGCAGCCCCGACAGGGACCAGCCCCAGCATTTT
NA	TRBV6-4	TRBJ1-5	NA	CASSAEVGQPQHF	TGTGCCAGCAGTGCAGAGGTTGGTCAGCCCCAGCATTTT
few	TRBV2	TRBJ1-2	TRBD1	CASPEGADYGYTF	TGTGCCAGCCCTGAGGGGGCGGACTATGGCTACACCTTC
NA	TRBV30	TRBJ2-7	NA	CAWLAGSYEQYF	TGTGCCTGGCTGGCGGGCTCCTACGAGCAGTACTTC
NA	TRBV30	TRBJ1-5	TRBD1	CAWSGTGGRQPQHF	TGTGCCTGGAGTGGAACAGGGGGCCGGCAGCCCCAGCATTTT
few	TRBV5-1	TRBJ2-1	NA	CASSLSGQLYNEQFF	TGCGCCAGCAGCTTAAGCGGACAGCTCTACAATGAGCAGTTCTTC
NA	TRBV6-5	TRBJ2-1	TRBD1	CASSGTGDEQFF	TGTGCCAGCTCAGGGACAGGGGATGAGCAGTTCTTC
NA	TRBV28	TRBJ1-1	NA	CASGGRYKAFF	TGTGCCAGCGGAGGTCGCTACAAAGCTTTCTTT
NA	TRBV6-5	TRBJ1-5	NA	CASKPLAGNNQPQHF	TGTGCCAGCAAGCCTCTGGCGGGAAACAATCAGCCCCAGCATTTT
NA	TRBV10-3	TRBJ2-1	TRBD2	CAISESLAGGIEQFF	TGTGCCATCAGTGAGTCCCTAGCGGGGGGGATTGAGCAGTTCTTC
NA	TRBV5-4	TRBJ2-3	NA	CASSGGYSTDTQYF	TGTGCCAGCAGCGGGGGGTACAGCACAGATACGCAGTATTTT
NA	TRBV3-1/TRBV3-2	TRBJ2-1	TRBD2	CASSQDIAGAYEQFF	TGTGCCAGCAGCCAAGATATAGCGGGAGCTTATGAGCAGTTCTTC
NA	TRBV15	TRBJ1-5	NA	CATSRDQGYNQPQHF	TGTGCCACCAGCAGAGATCAGGGTTACAATCAGCCCCAGCATTTT
NA	TRBV5-1	TRBJ2-2	TRBD2	CASSYIEREGELFF	TGCGCCAGCAGCTACATCGAGCGGGAAGGGGAGCTGTTTTTT